This T cell receptor beta chain is from a study of cytomegalovirus exposure and HLA in healthy donors. This CDR3 comprises 17 residues. V lost 1 base and J 4 bases, leaving 14 bases between the germline ends. From germline, CDR1 is LGHNA and CDR2 YSLEER. PCR employed 60 Vbeta and 13 Jbeta primers. Sequencing used immunoSEQ multiplex PCR; TCRdb keeps in-frame clones, though not all of them. The sample contains some 170,000 clones, 70% to 85% of which appear only once. The origin of this receptor is a man younger than 40 in good health and CMV-seropositive. V usage is TRBV4-3 and J usage is TRBJ2-6; D is perhaps TRBD1 (6 bases). Sequencing was done on a sample of PBMCs. The DNA of the CDR3 is TGCGCCAGCAGCCAAGGCCCAACAGGGCTCGGGGCCAACGTCCTGACTTTC. It codes for CASSQGPTGLGANVLTF.